This TCR beta chain was observed in a study of T cell responses to AZD1222 COVID-19 vaccine. General study findings and limits: Spike was spanned by vaccine-associated CD4 TCRs, which were dominant at 160-218 and 743-854.

Concerning this clone itself: What it binds is unknown.

TCRdb's copy holds only in-frame clones and misses some; the assay was immunoSEQ multiplex PCR. The sample includes 150,000 or so clones, roughly 93% of them seen just once. Germline lookup yields CDR1 MNHEY and CDR2 SVGAGI. This CDR3 comprises 11 residues. Trimming cost V 5 bases and J 7 bases, with 9 bases left between them. The rearrangement uses TRBV6-5 and TRBJ2-7; D unresolved. The input for sequencing was peripheral blood, taken on day 0 of AZD1222 vaccination. This receptor was taken from an adult in good health. In nucleotides, the CDR3 is TGTGCCAGCAGTCAGACTGCGGAGCAGTACTTC. As protein: CASSQTAEQYF.